These 17 T cell receptor beta chains originate from one sample sequenced in a study of T cells after yellow fever vaccination. TCRdb reprocessed the 5' RACE reads via MiXCR and lists one record per CDR3 protein. The table shows just over 250,000 distinct CDR3 sequences, with over 4.5% occurring only once. The sequencing here drew on CD4+ T cells sorted from PBMCs, taken on the day of the yellow fever booster vaccination. These receptors originate from a young man who received the YFV17D yellow fever vaccine.

This clonotype was seen repeatedly, ten times or more. The chain carries TRBV29-1 and TRBJ1-1; weak D call: TRBD1 (6 bases). Per the germline V gene, CDR1 is SQVTM and CDR2 is ANQGSEA. Trimming took 7 bases from V and 5 from J, leaving 20 bases between them. The CDR3 loop spans 14 amino acids. The DNA of the CDR3 is TGCAGCGCCCAAATTTGGACAGCACAGACTGAAGCTTTCTTT. It codes for CSAQIWTAQTEAFF.

This chain uses TRBV4-3 with TRBJ2-5; D not certain. Trimming shortened V by 4 bases and J by 4 bases, and 10 bases separated the two germline ends. Germline CDR1 reads LGHNA; CDR2 reads YSLEER. The CDR3 covers 13 residues. The CDR3 DNA follows: TGCGCCAGCAGCCCTCCACCGGGAGAGACCCAGTACTTC. It codes for CASSPPPGETQYF.

This clonotype was observed many times. This chain uses TRBV6-4 with TRBJ1-5; D ambiguous. The CDR3 is 14 residues long. Germline CDR1 and CDR2: MRHNA and SNTAGT. The V end was cut by 6 bases, the J end by 5 bases, with 14 bases between. The CDR3 DNA reads as TGTGCCAGCAGCCCAGACTCGACCTATCAGCCCCAGCATTTT. Translating gives CASSPDSTYQPQHF.

This clonotype was found a few times. V is TRBV4-3 and J is TRBJ1-1, with D unclear. This CDR3 has 15 residues. Germline V gives CDR1 LGHNA, CDR2 YSLEER. V lost 4 bases, J lost 1 base, and 13 bases lay in between. The CDR3: CASSPFITANTEAFF. In DNA, the CDR3 is TGCGCCAGCAGCCCCTTTATAACTGCGAACACTGAAGCTTTCTTT.

V is TRBV20-1 and J is TRBJ1-1; 8 bases are a match to TRBD1. In germline, CDR1 is DFQATT, CDR2 SNEGSKA (reference sequence). The CDR3 loop spans 11 amino acids. With 5 bases clipped from V and 12 bases from J, the junction kept 8 bases outside the gene matches. The CDR3 DNA follows: TGCAGTGCTGAGATCAGGGGGCTTACTTTCTTT. It encodes CSAEIRGLTFF.

This clonotype has only a few counts. The rearrangement uses TRBV4-3 and TRBJ2-3; the D call may be TRBD1 or TRBD2 (5 bases each). V lost 0 bases, J lost 3 bases, and 16 bases lay in between. The CDR3 covers 17 residues. The germline V gene encodes CDR1 LGHNA and CDR2 YSLEER. The CDR3 reads CASSQDKVGAGTDTQYF. The CDR3 DNA reads TGCGCCAGCAGCCAAGATAAAGTCGGGGCTGGAACAGATACGCAGTATTTT.

The chain has TRBV3-1 and TRBJ2-4; TRBD2 aligns across 7 bases. CDR3 length: 14 residues. The germline CDR1 and CDR2 sequences are LGHDT and YNNKEL (reference sequence). With 3 bases clipped from V and 8 bases from J, the junction kept 7 bases outside the gene matches. The CDR3 is CASSHSAGRDIQYF. The CDR3 nucleotides are TGTGCCAGCAGCCATTCCGCGGGGAGGGACATTCAGTACTTC.

There are many counts of this clonotype. CDR3 loop: CAISESQLGQETQYF. The CDR3, as DNA: TGTGCCATCAGTGAGTCCCAGCTCGGGCAAGAGACCCAGTACTTC. J is TRBJ2-5 and V is TRBV10-3; D not resolved. CDR3 length: 15 amino acids. CDR1 is ENHRY and CDR2 is SYGVKD in the germline V gene. Trimming removed 0 bases at V and 2 bases at J, with 10 bases between.

This clonotype was found many times. The chain has TRBV27 and TRBJ2-1; 7 bases are a match to TRBD2. The CDR3 sequence is 13 residues long. V shed 11 bases and J 7 bases; nucleotides not matched to a gene: 11. From germline, CDR1 is MNHEY and CDR2 SMNVEV (reference sequence). DNA of the CDR3: TGTGCCTCCCGGGGGGTGTTTGGAAATGAGCAGTTCTTC. Translating gives CASRGVFGNEQFF.

In this sample, this clonotype turned up a few times. The V call is TRBV5-4, the J call TRBJ2-3, with 9 bases fitting TRBD1. This CDR3 comprises 14 residues. With V trimmed by 8 bases and J by 3 bases, 7 bases remained unmatched. In germline, CDR1 is SGHNT, CDR2 YYREEE (reference sequence). CDR3 in amino acids: CASTTGGKTDTQYF. The CDR3 DNA sequence: TGTGCCAGTACAACAGGGGGCAAAACAGATACGCAGTATTTT.

The sample holds a few counts of this clonotype. V usage is TRBV18 and J usage is TRBJ1-3; D not resolved. The CDR3 has 15 residues. Per germline, CDR1 KGHSH and CDR2 LQKENI. Trimming took off 3 bases at V and 0 bases at J, with 9 bases between the two ends. CDR3 protein: CASSPSRASGNTIYF. Written as DNA, the CDR3 is TGTGCCAGCTCACCTTCGCGGGCCTCTGGAAACACCATATATTTT.

This clonotype was picked up a small number of times. The CDR3 reads CASSYSESPGPKSQPQHF. CDR3 coding DNA: TGTGCCAGCAGTTACTCCGAGTCCCCGGGACCTAAAAGTCAGCCCCAGCATTTT. The chain employs TRBV6-6 and TRBJ1-5; possibly TRBD1 for D (5 bases). V lost 0 bases to trimming and J lost 6 bases, with 21 bases between them. The CDR3 spans 18 residues. Germline V CDR1 and CDR2: MNHNY, SVGAGI (reference sequence).

The chain links TRBV2 to TRBJ1-4; 10 positions match TRBD1. V lost 8 bases to trimming and J lost 5 bases; unmatched junction nucleotides: 5. CDR1 is SNHLY, CDR2 FYNNEI, per germline. The length of the CDR3 is 14 residues. CDR3 protein: CASHLGQGNEKLFF. The DNA for the CDR3 is TGTGCCAGCCATCTGGGACAGGGGAATGAAAAACTGTTTTTT.

This clonotype has more than one count but fewer than ten. The chain combines TRBV18 with TRBJ1-1, with D unresolved. CDR1 KGHSH and CDR2 LQKENI come from the germline V gene. V was cut by 6 bases and J by 1 base, with 12 bases left in between. CDR3 length equals 14 residues. CDR3 bases: TGTGCCAGCTCTCAGACACCCGCGAACACTGAAGCTTTCTTT. Its translation: CASSQTPANTEAFF.

This clonotype was counted between two and nine times. V and J are TRBV5-1 and TRBJ2-1; D is unclear. V was cut by 0 bases and J by 0 bases, with 10 bases left in between. The V gene's germline CDR1 is SGHRS and CDR2 YFSETQ. The CDR3 runs to 16 residues. Here the CDR3 DNA reads TGCGCCAGCAGCTTGGATCGTCTAAGCTCCTACAATGAGCAGTTCTTC. Translating gives CASSLDRLSSYNEQFF.

This clonotype has at least ten counts. The J gene is TRBJ1-1, the V gene TRBV5-1; D unclear. The CDR3 is 14 amino acids. Germline CDR1 SGHRS, CDR2 YFSETQ. The V end lost 3 bases, the J end lost 4 bases, and 13 bases lay between the germline ends. CDR3 nucleotides: TGCGCCAGCAGCTCCGGCTTAGACGGCACTGAAGCTTTCTTT. Its translation: CASSSGLDGTEAFF.

This clonotype was observed many times. The chain has TRBV5-5 and TRBJ2-1; 11 nucleotides align to TRBD2. V shed 4 bases, J shed 7 bases, and the junction held 7 bases outside the gene matches. The germline CDR1 and CDR2 sequences are SGHKS and YYEKEE (reference sequence). The CDR3 is 15 residues long. The CDR3: CASSQTSGVENEQFF. The CDR3 DNA reads TGTGCCAGCAGCCAGACTAGCGGGGTCGAAAATGAGCAGTTCTTC.